This T cell receptor (beta chain) was captured by sequencing in a study of T cell responses to AZD1222 COVID-19 vaccine (dated by TCRdb to the early 2020s). Regarding the complete study: AZD1222 recipients whose second dose came at about 4 weeks and those whose second dose came at about 12 weeks were combined into one group, since spike-specific TCR depth and breadth did not differ between the two schedules. TCR sequencing covered approximately 230 trial participants: around 210 given two doses of AZD1222 and around 25 given two doses of MenACWY control vaccine. Trial participants were enrolled by age into 18-55, 56-69 and 70-plus year subgroups, with around 140, 26 and 57 TCR-sequenced participants respectively. Overall study results and their limits: Conclusions about previously exposed vaccinees are limited, since just a handful of AZD1222 recipients were seropositive for SARS-CoV-2 at baseline. Because no samples from the day 14 peak response were available, repertoires could be characterized only after the peak T cell response. In the small 56-69-year group, the increase in depth fell short of significance, most likely because of low power. Vaccine-associated CD4 TCRs spanned the whole spike protein, with dominant responses in regions 160-218 and 743-854. After two AZD1222 doses, both the breadth and the depth of spike-specific TCRs were significantly higher than at day 0 and than in MenACWY recipients. Participants were mostly white British and included more females than males, and it was suggested by the authors that clonal diversity may have been underestimated. Epitopes outside the regions mutated in the B.1.351 and B.1.1.7 variants were reportedly recognized by nearly half of the unique spike-specific TCRs.

With respect to this clone: This clone's antigen is unknown. One base away there is no much larger clone; base qualities are not given.

The CDR3 regions of human TCRbeta chains were analyzed by immunosequencing. Concerning the study's data processing: Repertoire TCRs were matched against a reference library of SARS-CoV-2-specific TCRs generated with the MIRA antigen-specificity platform. Breadth was defined as the fraction of unique TCRs that were SARS-CoV-2-associated, and depth was defined as the fraction of total T cells that were SARS-CoV-2-associated. Using the MIRA data, every spike-specific TCR was mapped to the spike region that the TCR reacted to and assigned to either a CD4 or a CD8 class. Log10-transformed breadth and depth values were compared by one-way ANOVA with Sidak's multiple comparisons tests. TCRdb took over this immuneACCESS table, retaining in-frame rearrangements with V and J assigned. Such tables are incomplete; in checked studies, under half of the missing clones stem from an unresolved V gene, and the remainder is unexplained. Clone size and V and J calls were adopted from that table, with D and trimming inferred from the DNA. The sample table lists 120,000 to 150,000 clones, about 92% of them with a count of one. The ten most abundant clones make up about 1.9% of the sample.

The time point label, as the study defines it: baseline before first vaccination. The vaccinee samples were drawn from two UK trials, COV001 and COV002, one of which was a single-blind randomized controlled phase 2/3 trial testing AZD1222 (ChAdOx1 nCoV-19) in healthy adults. Trial participant PBMC samples were collected at day 0 and day 28 after the second dose for TCRbeta chain sequencing. The receptor was derived from an adult in good health. The sequencing used peripheral blood, collected on day 0 of AZD1222 vaccination.

At the DNA level, the sequence is TGTGCCAGCAGCTATACTAGCGGGGCGGAGACCCAGTACTTC. It encodes CASSYTSGAETQYF. The rearranged chain carries TRBV11-2 and TRBJ2-5, and 10 bases in between align with TRBD2. Based on the germline V gene, the CDR1 and CDR2 sequences are SGHAT and FQNNGV. The CDR3, cysteine through phenylalanine, is 14 amino acids long. Of the read, only the CDR3 DNA is kept; its 42 bases are in frame from base 1. Compared with germline, V lacks 4 bases and J lacks 5 bases; bases without a gene match: 4.